The clone carrying this TCR beta chain was observed many times. The antigen is not known. These data come from a study of CD8 T cells in ankylosing spondylitis. Overall study findings and caveats: There was a TCR beta motif, made of fewer than 10 highly homologous variants, that appeared characteristic of ankylosing spondylitis blood. As reported, disease-linked clones showed significant enrichment in matched ankylosing spondylitis synovial fluid.

Quantitative barcoded 5'-RACE was used to prepare TCR beta libraries. TCRdb reprocessed the 5' RACE reads via MiXCR and lists one record per CDR3 protein. The sample holds some 330,000 distinct CDR3 sequences; roughly 8% are singletons and the top ten take more than 14%. V lost 4 bases, J lost 9 bases, and 9 bases stayed unmatched. The CDR3 extends over 15 amino acids. Germline lookup yields CDR1 SEHNR and CDR2 FQNEAQ (reference sequence). The J gene is TRBJ2-1, the V gene TRBV7-9; 10 nucleotides agree with TRBD1. This receptor was obtained from a male donor with ankylosing spondylitis. The sample consisted of blood, either unsorted or a sorted T cell fraction (not recorded which). In nucleotides, the CDR3 is TGTGCCAGCAGCTCCGCCGACAGGGGGCGTCGTGAGCAGTTCTTC. Amino acids: CASSSADRGRREQFF.